The next 13 T cell receptor beta chains were all read from a single sample in a study of shared clonotypes between healthy human individuals. Assay: immunoSEQ multiplex PCR; the TCRdb copy retains only in-frame clones and omits some. The repertoire holds over 2 million clones, with 92% as singletons. Material for sequencing was naive CD4+ T cells from PBMCs. Subset in this sample: CD45RA+ positively selected. Receptor source: a man aged 18 to 35 in good health. Some clones in this sample may be carry-over from other donors' samples.

The chain has TRBV7-3 and TRBJ2-1; weak D call: TRBD2 (6 bases). Germline CDR1 is SGHTA and CDR2 is FQGTGA. The CDR3 length is 14 residues. Trimming removed 2 bases at V and 5 bases at J, with 10 bases between. The CDR3 nucleotides read TGTGCCAGCAGCTTAGCCGGGGGAAACAATGAGCAGTTCTTC. Its protein product is CASSLAGGNNEQFF.

The chain has TRBV4-2 and TRBJ2-7; 11 nucleotides match TRBD2. CDR3 length: 15 residues. Germline CDR1 and CDR2: LGHNA and YNFKEQ. V trimming: 3 bases; J trimming: 3 bases; junction bases outside the gene matches: 4. The CDR3 DNA is TGTGCCAGCAGCCAGGGGACTAGCGGTTACTACGAGCAGTACTTC. Amino acid sequence: CASSQGTSGYYEQYF.

About this clone: A junction boundary mismatches the germline segment, possibly from a read error. V and J are TRBV7-9 and TRBJ1-5; 9 bases fit TRBD1. CDR1 and CDR2 from the germline V gene are SEHNR and FQNEAQ (reference sequence). This CDR3 comprises 15 residues. The CDR3 reads CASSQDRGSYQPQHF. DNA of the CDR3: TGTGCCAGCAGCCAGGACAGGGGTAGCTATCAGCCCCAGCATTTT.

The gene calls are TRBV5-4 and TRBJ2-5, with 9 bases identical to TRBD1. Germline values: CDR1 SGHNT, CDR2 YYREEE (reference sequence). V was pared by 0 bases and J by 5 bases, with 8 bases of the junction left unmatched. The CDR3 loop spans 16 amino acids. The CDR3 loop is CASSLGGTGSTETQYF. Written as DNA, the CDR3 is TGTGCCAGCAGCTTGGGAGGGACAGGGTCAACGGAGACCCAGTACTTC.

The V gene is TRBV2, the J gene TRBJ2-1; possibly TRBD1 or TRBD2 for D (5 bases each). CDR1 SNHLY and CDR2 FYNNEI come from the germline V gene. Trimming left V 11 bases short and J 8 bases short, with 22 bases between. The CDR3 extends over 14 amino acids. CDR3 protein: CAGTIASGWYEQFF. CDR3 in DNA: TGTGCCGGGACCATAGCCTCGGGGTGGTATGAGCAGTTCTTC.

The chain links TRBV23-1 to TRBJ2-2; 8 bases are a match to TRBD1. TRBV23-1 is an ORF for which the function is uncertain. V was pared by 6 bases and J by 2 bases, with 5 bases of the junction left unmatched. The length of the CDR3 is 15 residues. CDR3 amino acids: CASSQQGVNTGELFF. CDR3 in DNA: TGCGCCAGCAGCCAACAGGGGGTCAACACCGGGGAGCTGTTTTTT.

The chain carries TRBV29-1 and TRBJ2-7; tentatively, D is TRBD2 (6 bases). CDR1 SQVTM and CDR2 ANQGSEA come from the germline V gene. The CDR3 consists of 15 residues. Deletions cut 4 bases from V and 6 bases from J, with 22 bases between. CDR3 nucleotide sequence: TGCAGCGTTGCGGGACTTTTAGCTCAGGCCGCCGAGCAGTACTTC. Its protein product is CSVAGLLAQAAEQYF.

V gene TRBV7-9 combines with J gene TRBJ1-1, with D perhaps matching TRBD1 (5 bases). Per the germline V gene, CDR1 is SEHNR and CDR2 is FQNEAQ (reference sequence). Between the trimmed V and J ends, which lost 4 bases and 3 bases, there was a span of 9 bases. The CDR3 runs 13 residues. The CDR3 here is CASSWVGDTEAFF. The DNA of the CDR3 is TGTGCCAGCAGCTGGGTGGGGGACACTGAAGCTTTCTTT.

The chain carries TRBV11-2 and TRBJ2-1; D unclear. The CDR3 has 14 residues. Trimming left V 3 bases short and J 3 bases short, with 9 bases between. The germline CDR1 and CDR2 sequences are SGHAT and FQNNGV. CDR3 nucleotides: TGTGCCAGCAGCTTGGTACCTAACTACAATGAGCAGTTCTTC. This encodes CASSLVPNYNEQFF.

J is TRBJ1-4 and V is TRBV6-1; D is uncertain. This CDR3 region has 15 residues. CDR1 MNHNS and CDR2 SASEGT come from the germline V gene. V shed 2 bases and J shed 5 bases, with 12 bases lying between them. The CDR3 region is CASSEFLGSNEKLFF. The CDR3 coding sequence is TGTGCCAGCAGTGAATTTTTGGGCAGCAATGAAAAACTGTTTTTT.

The chain couples TRBV19 to TRBJ2-7, with 9 bases that match TRBD1. The germline CDR1 and CDR2 sequences are LNHDA and SQIVND (reference sequence). This CDR3 is built from 13 residues. With V trimmed by 6 bases and J by 4 bases, 4 bases remained unmatched. This CDR3 reads CASRGQGRYEQYF. CDR3 bases: TGTGCCAGTAGGGGACAGGGCAGGTACGAGCAGTACTTC.

This clone was recorded only once. J is TRBJ2-2 and V is TRBV12-5; no clear D gene. The CDR3 runs 12 residues. The V gene lost 2 bases and the J gene lost 2 bases, with 0 bases spanning the gap. The V gene's germline CDR1 is LGHNT and CDR2 FRNRAP. The CDR3 loop is CASGLNTGELFF. The CDR3, as DNA: TGTGCTAGTGGTTTGAACACCGGGGAGCTGTTTTTT.

V usage is TRBV28 and J usage is TRBJ2-7, with a possible D match to TRBD1 (6 bases). From germline, CDR1 is MDHEN and CDR2 SYDVKM. The CDR3 is 15 residues long. V was clipped by 8 bases and J by 6 bases, with 23 bases between them. CDR3 sequence reads: CASLSGTPVPGEQYF. For the CDR3, the DNA is TGTGCCAGCCTATCAGGGACACCAGTCCCGGGCGAGCAGTACTTC. Combining the CDR3 with reference TRBV28 and TRBJ2-7 gives the whole variable domain DVKVTQSSRYLVKRTGEKVFLECVQDMDHENMFWYRQDPGLGLRLIYFSYDVKMKEKGDIPEGYSVSREKKERFSLILESASTNQTSMYLCASLSGTPVPGEQYFGPGTRLTVT.